The sequence of this T cell receptor beta chain was determined in a study of T cell changes during pregnancy in multiple sclerosis. Repertoires were generated with immunoSEQ multiplex PCR, while TCRdb's copy carries only in-frame clones and drops some. This table holds about 70,000 clones, approximately 94% found once. The TCR sequence derives from a female donor with multiple sclerosis, enrolled in a pregnancy study. The starting material was peripheral blood, obtained in the third trimester of pregnancy.

CDR3 loop: CASSANRDRASRAKNIQYF. CDR3 nucleotides: TGCGCCAGCAGTGCGAACCGGGACAGGGCGAGCAGGGCCAAAAACATTCAGTACTTC. The chain joins TRBV23-1 to TRBJ2-4, with 9 bases fitting TRBD1. TRBV23-1 is given ORF status, its function remaining uncertain. The ends lost 5 bases at V and 1 base at J; junction bases unmatched: 15. CDR3 length: 19 amino acids.